Described below is a single T cell receptor (beta chain) sequence and its context. Assay: immunoSEQ multiplex PCR; the TCRdb copy retains only in-frame clones and omits some. The sample lists roughly 43,000 clones; about 85% were seen once. This record comes from a study of blood T cell repertoires in COVID-19. Whole-study context: Both acute and convalescent COVID-19 samples were obtained from the United States, Italy and Spain.

The length of the CDR3 is 15 residues. Trimming left V 5 bases short and J 8 bases short, with 16 bases between. Germline CDR1 reads MNHNS; CDR2 reads SASEGT. Material for sequencing was peripheral blood. J is TRBJ1-6 and V is TRBV6-1, with D perhaps TRBD1 (5 bases). The sequence was obtained from a woman of 80 years or more with acute or convalescent COVID-19. In DNA, the CDR3 is TGTGCCAGCAGTCCCCTCGGGCGGGACGATTCACCCCTCCACTTT. This sequence encodes CASSPLGRDDSPLHF.